This record looks at one T cell receptor (beta chain) sequence and its context. This clonotype has only a few counts. The antigen this receptor binds is unknown. Base qualities are not recorded, but no much larger clone differs from it by a single base. This specimen's time point label, interpreted: newly diagnosed GD, antithyroid drugs for less than 3 months. RNA was extracted from PBMCs in TRIzol for both TCR sequencing and RNA sequencing. The diagnosis of Graves' disease followed American Thyroid Association guidelines. Patients were recruited from an endocrinology department in Xi'an, China. From each patient, nine milliliters of peripheral blood was collected into an EDTA anticoagulant tube. Ficoll Paque Plus density gradient separation was used to isolate PBMCs, and no additional T cell sorting was done. An Agilent 2100 Bioanalyzer and agarose gel were used to check RNA quality, while a NanoDrop 2000 measured RNA concentration.

The data were obtained in a study of regulatory T cells in long-lasting Graves disease (dated by TCRdb to 2020 to 2022). At the level of the whole study: In the newly diagnosed Graves' disease group, patients had been taking antithyroid drugs for less than 3 months. The study was conducted in China and was registered as a clinical trial. Patients with persistent Graves' disease were compared with patients with newly diagnosed Graves' disease using TCR sequencing and RNA sequencing of peripheral blood. TCR sequencing covered some 13 persistent and roughly 20 newly diagnosed Graves' disease patients, some 35 samples in total. Overall results and qualifications from the work: The small sample size was acknowledged by the authors as a limitation that may reduce accuracy. A larger number of public clonotypes was shared among persistent patients (more than 2,500) than among newly diagnosed patients (roughly 980). Lower TCR Shannon entropy and fewer highly expanded clones were observed in persistent Graves' disease patients than in newly diagnosed patients, which suggested clonal expansion. Only peripheral blood was studied, because thyroid tissue, the primary lesion, was inaccessible. Sequencing and analysis were limited to the TCR beta chain. Persistent disease showed preferential use of TRBV28, TRBJ1-2 and TRBJ2-5, whereas newly diagnosed disease favored TRBV20-1 and TRBJ2-1.

Library construction relied on multiplex PCR. TCRdb shows the sequencer as Illumina HiSeq 4000. iRepertoire HTBI primers and Arm-PCR amplification of CDR3 regions were used to construct TCR beta libraries. Before sequencing, the PCR products underwent gel purification. From the authors' description of their analysis: Gene usage analysis of CDR3 amino acid clonotypes used the 60 to 80 TRBV and about 13 TRBJ segments found across samples. COPE and FqMerger were used to merge the filtered high-quality paired reads into contigs. BLAST was used to align contigs to IMGT TRBV, TRBD and TRBJ reference genes, and CDR3 was defined according to IMGT. Highly expanded clones were defined as clonotypes with a frequency above 0.1%. Shannon entropy served as the measure of repertoire diversity, while the Gini coefficient captured V-J evenness. A clonotype found in more than one individual was treated as public. The raw public data were reprocessed by TCRdb itself: fastp quality trimming at Q25, MiXCR clonotype calling, in-frame beta chains only. Each entry merges the rows of one CDR3 protein and shows their most common DNA and genes. These V and J calls originate from TCRdb's pipeline instead of the authors' own analysis. Within this sample are 560,000 or so distinct CDR3 sequences, with 16% of them counted one time only. The leading ten clones occupy approximately 12% of the sample.

According to the germline V gene (reference sequence), CDR1 reads GTSNPN and CDR2 reads SVGIG. Spanning cysteine to phenylalanine, the CDR3 consists of 15 amino acids. Only CDR3 DNA is held: 45 bases, read in frame from base 1. V and J are truncated by 1 base and 2 bases respectively, leaving an intervening sequence of 12 bases. The same sample was also studied in work on T cells in Graves' hyperthyroidism and ophthalmopathy. That second publication adds: Stable Graves' hyperthyroidism was defined as no progression to ophthalmopathy during 18 months of follow-up. Hyperthyroidism patients were aged 18 to 65 years and newly diagnosed, with disease duration of less than 2 months. Patients with uncontrolled infections, other autoimmune diseases, pregnancy or lactation were excluded. Diagnoses were established on the basis of clinical symptoms, serum thyroxine and TRAb, thyroid ultrasound, and orbital computed tomography. The first round of RT-PCR for the TCR CDR3 was performed with the HTBI primer set and the Qiagen OneStep RT-PCR kit. Most expanded thyroid clonotypes (frequency above 0.001) were also found in blood, which suggests that blood repertoires may mirror thyroid immune responses. A 13 V-J signature model separated ophthalmopathy from stable hyperthyroidism, with around 88% sensitivity and 81% to 82% specificity in cross-validation and 80%/75% in testing. In validation, progression to ophthalmopathy was predicted by the model with nearly 71% sensitivity and 72% to 85% specificity, a median of about 6.4 months before onset. TCR V-J signatures able to tell the groups apart were searched for in a discovery cohort of more than 90 patients, of whom more than 40 had Graves' ophthalmopathy and 55 to 60 had stable Graves' hyperthyroidism. Prospective prediction of ophthalmopathy was tested in an independent validation cohort of 18 to 20 hyperthyroidism patients and 15 to 17 patients who later progressed to ophthalmopathy. For training and testing, the approximately 92 patients in the discovery cohort were randomly divided in a 7:3 ratio. In addition, the study compared T-cell repertoires in thyroid tissue and in blood from several Graves' hyperthyroidism patients. Following sampling, methimazole starting at 30 mg daily was given to hyperthyroidism patients, and high-dose intravenous methylprednisolone was given to ophthalmopathy patients. Libraries were constructed in a second round of multiplex PCR, after which size selection and purification were carried out. Paired-end sequencing of the libraries was performed with 100 bp reads on an Illumina HiSeq2000. SOAPnuke was used to process the raw data, with reads discarded if the reads contained adapters or uncalled bases, had a mean Phred below 15, or lacked an exact constant-primer or identifier match. COPE v1.2.5 was used to merge high-quality paired reads, and clonotypes were defined as unique nucleotide sequences. MiTCR v1.1 was used to align the clonotypes against IMGT TRBV, TRBD and TRBJ reference segments. The analysis included only V-J combinations with a frequency above 0.0001, which together covered more than 98% of the repertoires. The TCS score was defined as the ratio of F50 (clonal expansion) to E x V (chaos), calculated using BLOSUM62-based TCRdist between CDR3 peptides within each V-J. Welch's t-statistics and random forest reduced just over 500 V-J features to some 14, which were used in a naive Bayes classifier (R e1071). Sample size was not statistically predetermined, and investigators were not blinded to group allocation. TCR Vbeta CDR3 sequencing of 130 to 150 peripheral blood samples (over 40 ophthalmopathy, 75 hyperthyroidism and roughly 17 progressor patients) is reported in the paper.

Material: peripheral blood mononuclear cells (PBMCs), obtained at new diagnosis, from a patient treated with antithyroid drugs. The sequence derives from a man aged 18 to 29 with Graves disease. Donor details come from another sample of the same person, matched by shared clones. Here the chain combines TRBV30 and TRBJ1-5, with TRBD1 perhaps the D gene, on 6 matching bases. CDR3 reads: CAWSEGEEGNQPQHF. The bases read TGTGCCTGGAGTGAGGGGGAAGAGGGCAATCAGCCCCAGCATTTT. With the rest looked up from the reference TRBV30 and TRBJ1-5 genes rather than sequenced, the full variable domain is SQTIHQWPATLVQPVGSPLSLECTVEGTSNPNLYWYRQAAGRGLQLLFYSVGIGQISSEVPQNLSASRPQDRQFILSSKKLLLSDSGFYLCAWSEGEEGNQPQHFGDGTRLSIL.